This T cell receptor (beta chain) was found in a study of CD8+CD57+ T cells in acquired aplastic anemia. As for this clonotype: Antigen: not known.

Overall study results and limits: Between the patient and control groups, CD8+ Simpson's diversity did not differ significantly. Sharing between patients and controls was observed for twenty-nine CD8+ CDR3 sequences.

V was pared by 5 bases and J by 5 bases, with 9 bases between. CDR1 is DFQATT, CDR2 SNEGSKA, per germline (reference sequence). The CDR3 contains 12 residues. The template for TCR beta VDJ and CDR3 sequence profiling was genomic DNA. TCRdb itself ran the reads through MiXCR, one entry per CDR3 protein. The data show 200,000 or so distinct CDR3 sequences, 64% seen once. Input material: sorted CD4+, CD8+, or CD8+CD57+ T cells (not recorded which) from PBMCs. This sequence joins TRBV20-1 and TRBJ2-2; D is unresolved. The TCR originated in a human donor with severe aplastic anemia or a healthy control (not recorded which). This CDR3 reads CSASVGTGELFF. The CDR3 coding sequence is TGCAGTGCTTCAGTCGGGACCGGGGAGCTGTTTTTT.